This passage covers 29 T cell receptor beta chains from one sample sequenced in a study of a mutant IDH1 vaccine in newly diagnosed glioma. No antigen is known for these receptors. Indicated time point: week 47, end of study. A single vaccine dose contained 300 ug of mutant IDH1 20-mer peptide, and topical imiquimod was used with it. Here immunoSEQ multiplex PCR was the method, and the copy in TCRdb shows in-frame clones only, minus some. The sample consists of almost 25,000 clones, about 81% of them appearing once. The specimen was PBMCs, collected from a glioma patient whose treatment included an IDH1 peptide vaccine. The receptors here all came from a man aged 35 to 55 with glioma. Some clones in this sample may be carry-over from other donors' samples.

This rearrangement joins TRBV11-2 to TRBJ2-1, with D unresolved. CDR1 and CDR2 (germline): SGHAT, FQNNGV. V was clipped by 4 bases and J by 7 bases, with 8 bases between them. The CDR3 is made up of 12 amino acids. The CDR3 DNA reads TGTGCCAGCAGCTCTTTCAGGAATGAGCAGTTCTTC. It yields the protein CASSSFRNEQFF.

CDR3 sequence reads: CATQPGAPSGNQPQHF. CDR3 nucleotides: TGTGCCACCCAGCCGGGGGCCCCCTCGGGCAATCAGCCCCAGCATTTT. The chain couples TRBV10-3 to TRBJ1-5; the D gene is possibly TRBD1 (6 bases). The V and J ends lost 10 bases and 2 bases respectively, with 21 bases between them. This CDR3 region has 16 residues. The V gene's germline CDR1 is ENHRY and CDR2 SYGVKD.

The rearrangement joins TRBV6-5 to TRBJ2-1; 8 bases line up with TRBD1. Germline CDR1 is MNHEY and CDR2 is SVGAGI. After removal of 5 bases from V and 9 bases from J, the junction contained 6 bases not matched to a gene. The CDR3 contains 13 residues. The CDR3 DNA reads as TGTGCCAGCAGTAATACAGGGGGTGGTGAGCAGTTCTTC. Residues: CASSNTGGGEQFF.

The chain has TRBV6-1 and TRBJ1-2; TRBD1 is a possible D gene (5 bases). The germline gives CDR1 MNHNS, CDR2 SASEGT. V was pared by 4 bases and J by 0 bases, with 9 bases between. The CDR3 spans 14 residues. The CDR3, as DNA: TGTGCCAGCAGTGCACAGGTTGCTAACTATGGCTACACCTTC. This encodes CASSAQVANYGYTF.

A remark on this clone: Compared with germline, one end of the junction differs, possibly owing to a read error. The CDR3 DNA sequence: TGTGCCAGCATCTTACAGGGGTTCGGTGACGAGCAGTACTTC. It is translated as CASILQGFGDEQYF. The chain joins TRBV7-2 to TRBJ2-7, with 7 bases that match TRBD1. This CDR3 is built from 14 residues. The germline V gene encodes CDR1 SGHTA and CDR2 FQGNSA.

The chain couples TRBV19 to TRBJ2-5, with 11 bases that match TRBD1. CDR3 length equals 13 residues. V gave up 5 bases and J gave up 4 bases; unmatched junction bases: 0. The germline V gene encodes CDR1 LNHDA and CDR2 SQIVND (reference sequence). The CDR3 region is CASSGTGGETQYF. CDR3 DNA sequence: TGTGCCAGTAGTGGGACAGGGGGAGAGACCCAGTACTTC.

V gene TRBV6-1 combines with J gene TRBJ1-1, with D possibly matching TRBD1 (5 bases). CDR1 MNHNS and CDR2 SASEGT come from the germline V gene. Trimming took 1 base from V and 5 from J, leaving 11 bases between them. The CDR3 is made up of 14 amino acids. CDR3 protein: CASSEVGDGTEAFF. As DNA, the CDR3 is TGTGCCAGCAGTGAAGTAGGGGATGGGACTGAAGCTTTCTTT.

A word on this clone: At one end, the junction sequence differs from germline, possibly due to a read error. The chain has TRBV9 and TRBJ2-6; 8 bases agree with TRBD1. This CDR3 has 19 residues. Germline CDR1 SGDLS, CDR2 YYNGEE. The CDR3 DNA sequence: TGTGCCAGCAGCCTGAGCTCCAGGGGGCATACCTCTGGGGCCAACGTCCCGACTTTC. Translation gives CASSLSSRGHTSGANVPTF.

J is TRBJ1-1 and V is TRBV5-1, with a possible D match to TRBD1 (5 bases). V was clipped by 4 bases and J by 2 bases, with 12 bases between them. The CDR3 runs 14 residues. Germline CDR1 and CDR2: SGHRS and YFSETQ. The CDR3, as DNA: TGCGCCAGCAGCCCGGGGGACTTTAACACTGAAGCTTTCTTT. Protein product: CASSPGDFNTEAFF.

The chain combines TRBV30 with TRBJ2-3, with unresolved D. Germline loops: CDR1 GTSNPN, CDR2 SVGIG (reference sequence). CDR3 length: 9 residues. V lost 7 bases and J 6 bases, leaving 5 bases between the germline ends. CDR3 DNA: TGTGCCTTTGGTGATACGCAGTATTTT. Translation: CAFGDTQYF.

This clone was observed a few times. The rearrangement uses TRBV19 and TRBJ2-1, with 12 bases that match TRBD2. V was pared by 4 bases and J by 5 bases, with 6 bases of the junction left unmatched. Germline V CDR1 and CDR2: LNHDA, SQIVND (reference sequence). The CDR3 sequence is 16 residues long. The CDR3 spells CASSNLAGGPNNEQFF. Here the CDR3 DNA reads TGTGCCAGTAGTAATCTAGCGGGGGGGCCGAACAATGAGCAGTTCTTC.

The V gene is TRBV7-2, the J gene TRBJ2-7, with 8 positions matching TRBD1. There are 15 residues in the CDR3. J was trimmed by 3 bases and V by 5 bases; bases with no gene match: 9. Germline V gene lookup returns CDR1 SGHTA and CDR2 FQGNSA. The CDR3 nucleotides are TGTGCCAGCAGCAGCGACAGGGGCCAAAACTACGAGCAGTACTTC. Its protein is CASSSDRGQNYEQYF.

V usage is TRBV6-6 and J usage is TRBJ1-3; 7 bases fit TRBD1. J lost 0 bases, V lost 6 bases, and 5 bases had no gene match. This CDR3 has 15 amino acids. The germline gives CDR1 MNHNY, CDR2 SVGAGI (reference sequence). Written as DNA, the CDR3 is TGTGCCAGCAGAACGACAGGGAACTCTGGAAACACCATATATTTT. Protein: CASRTTGNSGNTIYF.

The chain joins TRBV19 to TRBJ1-4; no definite D call. This CDR3 region has 14 residues. Germline V lookup: CDR1 LNHDA, CDR2 SQIVND (reference sequence). Trimming left V 9 bases short and J 0 bases short, with 11 bases between. The chain's CDR3 is CASGKQATNEKLFF. Here the CDR3 DNA reads TGTGCCAGCGGGAAGCAGGCAACTAATGAAAAACTGTTTTTT.

V usage is TRBV7-9 and J usage is TRBJ2-5; D possibly corresponds to TRBD2 (5 bases). The CDR3 is made up of 13 amino acids. CDR1 is SEHNR, CDR2 FQNEAQ, per germline (reference sequence). V was pared by 5 bases and J by 2 bases, with 9 bases between. CDR3 sequence reads: CASSPSGQETQYF. As DNA, the CDR3 is TGTGCCAGCAGCCCGTCGGGACAAGAGACCCAGTACTTC.

The gene calls are TRBV5-1 and TRBJ1-6; no firm D call. Per the germline V gene, CDR1 is SGHRS and CDR2 is YFSETQ. The CDR3 is made up of 15 amino acids. Trimming cost V 0 bases and J 10 bases, with 14 bases left between them. DNA of the CDR3: TGCGCCAGCAGCTTGGCAACTCCCGGGGTGTCACCCCTCCACTTT. This gives the protein CASSLATPGVSPLHF.

The rearrangement joins TRBV9 to TRBJ2-2, with D possibly being TRBD1 or TRBD2 (5 bases each). Germline lookup yields CDR1 SGDLS and CDR2 YYNGEE. V lost 3 bases and J 8 bases, leaving 17 bases between the germline ends. The CDR3 runs 15 residues. The CDR3 loop reads CASSDRDPESGELFF. CDR3 coding DNA: TGTGCCAGCAGCGACCGGGACCCCGAATCGGGGGAGCTGTTTTTT. Combining the CDR3 with reference TRBV9 and TRBJ2-2 gives the whole variable domain DSGVTQTPKHLITATGQRVTLRCSPRSGDLSVYWYQQSLDQGLQFLIQYYNGEERAKGNILERFSAQQFPDLHSELNLSSLELGDSALYFCASSDRDPESGELFFGEGSRLTVL.

V usage is TRBV5-8 and J usage is TRBJ1-5, with D unresolved. V lost 2 bases and J 7 bases, leaving 10 bases between the germline ends. In germline, CDR1 is SGHTS, CDR2 YDEGEE. CDR3 size: 13 residues. CDR3 DNA: TGTGCCAGCAGCTTTGGTAGAGAACAGCCCCAGCATTTT. Its translation: CASSFGREQPQHF.

The chain combines TRBV10-1 with TRBJ2-7; D assignment may be TRBD1 or TRBD2 (6 bases each). CDR1 and CDR2 from the germline V gene are WNHNN and SYGVQD (reference sequence). The CDR3 spans 16 residues. V shed 0 bases and J shed 2 bases, with 14 bases lying between them. CDR3 DNA: TGCGCCAGCAGTGAGTCTGGGGGGCCGAACCCCTACGAGCAGTACTTC. Encoded protein: CASSESGGPNPYEQYF.

The chain is built from TRBV2 and TRBJ2-3; 7 bases match TRBD2. The CDR3 has 14 amino acids. Losses at the gene ends were 7 bases for V and 2 bases for J; bases not matched to a gene: 6. The germline V gene has CDR1 SNHLY and CDR2 FYNNEI. The DNA of the CDR3 is TGTGCCAGCACCCTCCTAGCGGACACAGATACGCAGTATTTT. Translation: CASTLLADTDTQYF.

The chain recombines TRBV25-1 with TRBJ2-5; TRBD2 is a possible D gene (5 bases). V was cut by 2 bases and J by 2 bases, with 9 bases left in between. Germline V gene lookup returns CDR1 MGHDK and CDR2 SYGVNS. This CDR3 has 14 amino acids. The CDR3 region is CASSELLGQETQYF. CDR3 coding DNA: TGTGCCAGCAGTGAACTACTAGGGCAAGAGACCCAGTACTTC.

V usage is TRBV11-2 and J usage is TRBJ1-1, with D perhaps TRBD1 (5 bases). Trimming removed 5 bases from V and 8 bases from J, with 12 bases in between. From germline, CDR1 is SGHAT and CDR2 FQNNGV. The CDR3 is 12 amino acids. CDR3: CASSQPGFEAFF. The CDR3 DNA follows: TGTGCCAGCAGCCAGCCAGGGTTCGAAGCTTTCTTT. The entire variable domain, with the rest obtained from reference TRBV11-2 and TRBJ1-1, is as follows: EAGVAQSPRYKIIEKRQSVAFWCNPISGHATLYWYQQILGQGPKLLIQFQNNGVVDDSQLPKDRFSAERLKGVDSTLKIQPAKLEDSAVYLCASSQPGFEAFFGQGTRLTVV.

The J gene is TRBJ2-7, the V gene TRBV10-2, with a possible D match to TRBD1 (6 bases). The length of the CDR3 is 14 residues. V dropped 0 bases and J dropped 2 bases, with 8 bases sitting between them. Germline V gives CDR1 WSHSY, CDR2 SAAADI. CDR3 loop: CASSESWGPYEQYF. The CDR3 nucleotides are TGCGCCAGCAGTGAGTCGTGGGGGCCCTACGAGCAGTACTTC.

This CDR3 reads CASRAEGEQFF. CDR3 in DNA: TGTGCCAGCAGGGCGGAAGGGGAGCAGTTCTTC. The chain links TRBV2 to TRBJ2-1; no reliable D call. The CDR3 has 11 amino acids. The germline V and J ends were trimmed by 6 bases and 10 bases, with 10 bases remaining between them. Germline CDR1 SNHLY, CDR2 FYNNEI. Full variable domain (outside the CDR3, taken from reference TRBV2 and TRBJ2-1): EPEVTQTPSHQVTQMGQEVILRCVPISNHLYFYWYRQILGQKVEFLVSFYNNEISEKSEIFDDQFSVERPDGSNFTLKIRSTKLEDSAMYFCASRAEGEQFFGPGTRLTVL.

The chain couples TRBV5-4 to TRBJ2-7; 8 bases are shared with TRBD1. Germline V gives CDR1 SGHNT, CDR2 YYREEE (reference sequence). Trimming cost V 4 bases and J 5 bases; bases outside gene matches: 8. This CDR3 has 14 amino acids. The CDR3 coding sequence is TGTGCCAGCAGCGGAATAACAGGGGGGAACGAGCAGTACTTC. The encoded protein is CASSGITGGNEQYF.

The V and J genes are TRBV30 and TRBJ1-2; D uncertain. This CDR3 has 8 amino acids. V lost 8 bases and J 6 bases, leaving 4 bases between the germline ends. Germline CDR1 GTSNPN, CDR2 SVGIG (reference sequence). The CDR3 region has the DNA TGTGCCGGGGATGGCTACACCTTC. Protein: CAGDGYTF.

This clone appeared a single time. The chain carries TRBV20-1 and TRBJ1-1; D is ambiguous. The germline V gene has CDR1 DFQATT and CDR2 SNEGSKA (reference sequence). This CDR3 is 11 amino acids long. Trimming left V 1 base short and J 8 bases short, with 8 bases between. The CDR3 here is CSARGLGEAFF. The DNA of the CDR3 is TGCAGTGCTAGAGGATTGGGAGAAGCTTTCTTT.

The V call is TRBV6-6, the J call TRBJ2-1; 13 nucleotides match TRBD2. The germline V gene encodes CDR1 MNHNY and CDR2 SVGAGI (reference sequence). V lost 6 bases to trimming and J lost 7 bases; unmatched junction nucleotides: 3. The CDR3 is 14 residues long. The CDR3 bases are TGTGCCAGCAGAACTAGCGGGGGGGCTAATGAGCAGTTCTTC. Translating gives CASRTSGGANEQFF.

V is TRBV19 and J is TRBJ1-5; D is uncertain. The CDR3 length is 14 residues. The V gene lost 9 bases and the J gene lost 3 bases, with 15 bases spanning the gap. Germline lookup yields CDR1 LNHDA and CDR2 SQIVND (reference sequence). For the CDR3, the DNA is TGTGCCAGCAGAGACGGAACTCTCAATCAGCCCCAGCATTTT. Translating gives CASRDGTLNQPQHF.